The next 21 T cell receptor beta chains were all read from a single sample in a study of blood T cell repertoires in COVID-19. TCRdb's table, derived via immunoSEQ multiplex PCR, lists solely in-frame clones and lacks some. Of about 97,000 clones listed, around 90% are singletons. The specimen sequenced was peripheral blood. These receptors originate from a man aged 50 to 59 with COVID-19, enrolled during active disease.

V and J are TRBV3-1 (or the pseudogene TRBV3-2) and TRBJ2-1, with unresolved D. The germline V gene has CDR1 LGHDT and CDR2 YNNKEL (reference sequence). The CDR3 spans 13 residues. V dropped 0 bases and J dropped 6 bases, with 6 bases sitting between them. CDR3 coding DNA: TGTGCCAGCAGCCAAGATATCCTCAATGAGCAGTTCTTC. Residues: CASSQDILNEQFF.

The chain employs TRBV6-5 and TRBJ2-7; no reliable D call. This CDR3 region has 11 residues. V lost 4 bases, J lost 2 bases, and 3 bases lay in between. The germline V gene encodes CDR1 MNHEY and CDR2 SVGAGI. CDR3 in amino acids: CASSSAYEQYF. Written as DNA, the CDR3 is TGTGCCAGCAGTTCGGCCTACGAGCAGTACTTC.

The CDR3: CASSPDRGETQYF. The CDR3 nucleotides read TGTGCCAGCTCACCAGACAGGGGTGAGACCCAGTACTTC. The chain has TRBV18 and TRBJ2-5; 8 bases are a match to TRBD1. Germline V CDR1 and CDR2: KGHSH, LQKENI. CDR3 length: 13 amino acids. Trimming removed 2 bases from V and 5 bases from J; junction bases left unmatched: 1.

J is TRBJ1-2 and V is TRBV5-4; unclear D gene. The CDR3 consists of 14 residues. Germline V lookup: CDR1 SGHNT, CDR2 YYREEE (reference sequence). The V gene lost 0 bases and the J gene lost 9 bases, with 15 bases spanning the gap. The CDR3 is CASSLDRGIHRYTF. In DNA, the CDR3 is TGTGCCAGCAGCTTGGACCGAGGGATACACCGCTACACCTTC.

The rearrangement links TRBV2 to TRBJ2-7, with D hard to call. This CDR3 is 12 amino acids long. V lost 5 bases, J lost 3 bases, and 8 bases lay in between. Per the germline V gene, CDR1 is SNHLY and CDR2 is FYNNEI. CDR3 region: CASSNNFYEQYF. In DNA, the CDR3 is TGTGCCAGCAGTAACAATTTCTACGAGCAGTACTTC.

This clone was detected only a few times. This sample includes further DNA sequences coding for the same CDR3. The rearrangement uses TRBV7-2 and TRBJ1-3; TRBD1 matches at 10 bases. Germline lookup yields CDR1 SGHTA and CDR2 FQGNSA. The CDR3 extends over 15 amino acids. Trimming took 6 bases from V and 4 from J; bases not matched to a gene: 6. The CDR3 nucleotides read TGTGCCAGCAGTCCTGACAGGGGGCAAGGAAACACCATATATTTT. Residues: CASSPDRGQGNTIYF.

The rearrangement uses TRBV10-2 and TRBJ2-1; D remains ambiguous. Germline loops: CDR1 WSHSY, CDR2 SAAADI. This CDR3 is built from 12 residues. V lost 0 bases, J lost 9 bases, and 6 bases lay in between. CDR3 in DNA: TGCGCCAGCAGTGAGTCTTGGCTTGAGCAGTTCTTC. This encodes CASSESWLEQFF.

This rearrangement joins TRBV19 to TRBJ1-2; weak D call: TRBD1 (5 bases). This CDR3 has 14 residues. CDR1 LNHDA and CDR2 SQIVND come from the germline V gene (reference sequence). V lost 4 bases, J lost 0 bases, and 9 bases lay in between. This chain's CDR3 is CASSKTVTNYGYTF. The CDR3 nucleotides read TGTGCCAGTAGTAAGACAGTCACTAACTATGGCTACACCTTC.

The CDR3 protein is CASSGTRDEKLFF. The CDR3 DNA sequence: TGCGCCAGCTCCGGGACAAGAGATGAAAAACTGTTTTTT. The chain recombines TRBV5-1 with TRBJ1-4; D is perhaps TRBD1 (6 bases). This CDR3 spans 13 amino acids. Trimming cost V 7 bases and J 6 bases, with 13 bases left between them. Per the germline V gene, CDR1 is SGHRS and CDR2 is YFSETQ.

This chain links TRBV2 with TRBJ2-7; 11 bases are shared with TRBD1. J lost 1 base, V lost 9 bases, and 2 bases had no gene match. CDR1 and CDR2 from the germline V gene are SNHLY and FYNNEI. The CDR3 covers 13 residues. CDR3 nucleotide sequence: TGTGCCAGGGGACAGGGGGGGTCCTACGAGCAGTACTTC. It specifies CARGQGGSYEQYF.

The J gene is TRBJ1-2, the V gene TRBV7-3; 10 bases are shared with TRBD1. The CDR3 spans 14 residues. Germline lookup yields CDR1 SGHTA and CDR2 FQGTGA. With V trimmed by 5 bases and J by 7 bases, 7 bases remained unmatched. CDR3 coding DNA: TGTGCCAGCAGCCGCGGGACAGGGGATAGTGGCTACACCTTC. This gives the protein CASSRGTGDSGYTF.

This rearrangement joins TRBV30 to TRBJ2-3, with TRBD2 matching 9 bases. With V trimmed by 2 bases and J by 3 bases, 3 bases remained unmatched. This CDR3 is built from 14 residues. Germline V lookup: CDR1 GTSNPN, CDR2 SVGIG (reference sequence). In DNA, the CDR3 is TGTGCCTGGAGTCCGGGACTAGCTACAGATACGCAGTATTTT. This codes for CAWSPGLATDTQYF. Looking up the rest from reference TRBV30 and TRBJ2-3 gives the full variable domain: SQTIHQWPATLVQPVGSPLSLECTVEGTSNPNLYWYRQAAGRGLQLLFYSVGIGQISSEVPQNLSASRPQDRQFILSSKKLLLSDSGFYLCAWSPGLATDTQYFGPGTRLTVL.

The chain couples TRBV2 to TRBJ2-7; D gene unclear. The length of the CDR3 is 13 residues. V was clipped by 4 bases and J by 3 bases, with 10 bases between them. Germline assignment: CDR1 SNHLY and CDR2 FYNNEI. The CDR3 is CASSGINNYEQYF. The DNA of the CDR3 is TGTGCCAGCAGTGGTATCAACAACTACGAGCAGTACTTC.

V usage is TRBV24-1 and J usage is TRBJ2-7, with 12 bases aligning to TRBD2. Germline V gives CDR1 KGHDR, CDR2 SFDVKD. The junction had 3 bases not matched to a gene; V was cut back by 2 bases and J by 2 bases. The CDR3 length is 16 residues. In DNA form, the CDR3 reads TGTGCCACCAGTGATTCGCGGACTAGCGGGGCCTACGAGCAGTACTTC. Translated: CATSDSRTSGAYEQYF.

The J gene is TRBJ1-5, the V gene TRBV30; the match to TRBD1 covers 8 bases. The CDR3 covers 14 residues. After removal of 3 bases from V and 6 bases from J, the junction contained 7 bases not matched to a gene. CDR1 and CDR2 from the germline V gene are GTSNPN and SVGIG (reference sequence). The CDR3 loop reads CAWSGTGGGQPQHF. CDR3 in DNA: TGTGCCTGGAGCGGGACAGGAGGAGGTCAGCCCCAGCATTTT.

This chain connects TRBV4-3 to TRBJ2-2; 15 bases fit TRBD2. Germline CDR1 reads LGHNA; CDR2 reads YSLEER. V lost 0 bases, J lost 6 bases, and 5 bases stayed unmatched. The CDR3 runs 18 residues. As DNA, the CDR3 is TGCGCCAGCAGCCAAGATGGGACTAGCGGGGGGCTGGCCGGGGAGCTGTTTTTT. Translation: CASSQDGTSGGLAGELFF.

The table lists this clone with a count of one. The chain joins TRBV11-2 to TRBJ2-3; D might be TRBD2 (5 bases). Germline V gene sequence: CDR1 SGHAT, CDR2 FQNNGV. V was clipped by 5 bases and J by 5 bases, with 14 bases between them. CDR3 length: 14 amino acids. Here the CDR3 reads CASSSRAGGDTQYF. For the CDR3, the DNA is TGTGCCAGCAGCAGCCGGGCCGGAGGAGATACGCAGTATTTT.

The gene calls are TRBV5-1 and TRBJ1-1, with a tentative D call TRBD1 (5 bases). The CDR3 covers 14 residues. Germline CDR1 and CDR2: SGHRS and YFSETQ. Between the trimmed V and J ends, which lost 1 base and 1 base, there was a span of 8 bases. The CDR3 here is CASSLTTGNTEAFF. As DNA, the CDR3 is TGCGCCAGCAGCTTGACAACAGGGAACACTGAAGCTTTCTTT.

The V call is TRBV6-6, the J call TRBJ1-2, with D perhaps matching TRBD1 (6 bases). The CDR3 extends over 13 amino acids. With 4 bases removed from V and 4 bases from J, the gap between germline ends came to 10 bases. Germline CDR1 is MNHNY and CDR2 is SVGAGI (reference sequence). CDR3 region: CASSLIQGYGYTF. The CDR3 DNA reads TGTGCCAGCAGTTTGATACAGGGCTATGGCTACACCTTC.

As DNA, the CDR3 is TGCGCCAGCAGGGTTCTAGCAAGCAATAGGAATGAGCAGTTCTTC. Protein product: CASRVLASNRNEQFF. This chain links TRBV5-1 with TRBJ2-1; possibly TRBD2 for D (5 bases). Deletions cut 5 bases from V and 7 bases from J, with 19 bases between. The CDR3 runs 15 residues. Germline-derived CDR1 and CDR2 are SGHRS and YFSETQ. The full variable domain, its missing parts supplied by reference TRBV5-1 and TRBJ2-1, is KAGVTQTPRYLIKTRGQQVTLSCSPISGHRSVSWYQQTPGQGLQFLFEYFSETQRNKGNFPGRFSGRQFSNSRSEMNVSTLELGDSALYLCASRVLASNRNEQFFGPGTRLTVL.

The chain combines TRBV4-1 with TRBJ1-6, with no clear D. Trimming left V 5 bases short and J 10 bases short, with 15 bases between. Germline V gene data show CDR1 as MGHRA and CDR2 as YSYEKL. The CDR3 consists of 14 residues. The CDR3 DNA sequence: TGCGCCAGCAGCTTGTACGGGAGGCGATCACCCCTCCACTTT. Translation: CASSLYGRRSPLHF.